A selection of T cell receptor beta chains follows, all from one sample in a study of CD8 T cells in Susac syndrome. Each CDR3 protein gets one entry after TCRdb re-called the immunoSEQ multiplex PCR reads with MiXCR. There are hundreds of thousands of distinct CDR3 sequences in the sample; around 85% occur only once, and 0.21% lies in the top ten. Sequenced material: CD8+ T cells from PBMCs. The receptors here all came from a human donor with multiple sclerosis. Each CDR3 is given with its conserved first and last residue. Each record gives: CDR3 length, V gene, clone size, J gene, D gene, CDR3 DNA, CDR3 protein. A D gene is named only where the DNA matches it firmly. The size entry is marked missing in some rows and otherwise reads once, few, many or a size class.

length: 16; V: TRBV6-6; size: .; J: TRBJ2-2; D: .; DNA: TGTGCCACTGTCCCGGAGGCGACCGTCGGGGCCGGGGAGCTGTTTTTT; CDR3: CATVPEATVGAGELFF
length: 14; V: TRBV13; size: .; J: TRBJ2-7; D: .; DNA: TGTGCCAGCAGTTCCCCAGGGGCCCCCTACGAGCAGTACTTC; CDR3: CASSSPGAPYEQYF
length: 17; V: TRBV28; size: .; J: TRBJ2-2; D: .; DNA: TGTGCCAGCAGTTTTGACGGACTAATTCAGGGGAGCGGGGAGCTGTTTTTT; CDR3: CASSFDGLIQGSGELFF
length: 18; V: TRBV28; size: .; J: TRBJ2-3; D: .; DNA: TGTGCCAGCAGTTTCCCATTTATAGGGGGAGACAGCACAGATACGCAGTATTTT; CDR3: CASSFPFIGGDSTDTQYF
length: 13; V: TRBV30; size: .; J: TRBJ2-7; D: .; DNA: TGTGCCTGGACGGGACCGCCTACGGGGGAGCAGTACTTC; CDR3: CAWTGPPTGEQYF
length: 15; V: TRBV20-1; size: .; J: TRBJ2-1; D: .; DNA: TGCAGTGCTAGAGACCCCGGAAGAGCGGGCAATGAGCAGTTCTTC; CDR3: CSARDPGRAGNEQFF
length: 14; V: TRBV9; size: .; J: TRBJ2-7; D: TRBD1; DNA: TGTGCCAGCAGCGACCGGGACAGGGGCAACGAGCAGTACTTC; CDR3: CASSDRDRGNEQYF
length: 15; V: TRBV7-9; size: .; J: TRBJ2-5; D: TRBD1; DNA: TGTGCCAGCAGCTCCTCGGGCACAGGGGGAGAGACCCAGTACTTC; CDR3: CASSSSGTGGETQYF
length: 14; V: TRBV28; size: .; J: TRBJ1-1; D: .; DNA: TGTGCCAGCAGTCCACGGATAATGAACACTGAAGCTTTCTTT; CDR3: CASSPRIMNTEAFF
length: 16; V: TRBV7-9; size: .; J: TRBJ2-2; D: .; DNA: TGTGCCAGCAGCTTAGCCGGCGGGGTTAACACCGGGGAGCTGTTTTTT; CDR3: CASSLAGGVNTGELFF
length: 13; V: TRBV20-1; size: .; J: TRBJ1-5; D: .; DNA: TGCAGTGCTAGATCCCCGGGGAATCAGCCCCAGCATTTT; CDR3: CSARSPGNQPQHF
length: 13; V: TRBV6-2/TRBV6-3; size: .; J: TRBJ2-7; D: .; DNA: TGTGCCAGCAGCGTCGGACATCCCTACGAGCAGTACTTC; CDR3: CASSVGHPYEQYF
length: 16; V: TRBV7-2; size: .; J: TRBJ2-7; D: TRBD1; DNA: TGTGCCAGCAGCTTAGATGCCGGGACAGGGGCCTACGAGCAGTACTTC; CDR3: CASSLDAGTGAYEQYF
length: 14; V: TRBV4-1; size: .; J: TRBJ2-2; D: .; DNA: TGCGCCAGCAGCCATGGGGCAGACACCGGGGAGCTGTTTTTT; CDR3: CASSHGADTGELFF
length: 15; V: TRBV3-1; size: .; J: TRBJ2-7; D: TRBD2; DNA: TGTGCCAGCAGCCAAAGCGGGAGGGTCTCCTACGAGCAGTACTTC; CDR3: CASSQSGRVSYEQYF
length: 14; V: TRBV5-6; size: .; J: TRBJ2-7; D: TRBD2; DNA: TGTGCCAGCAGCTTACTAGCGGGAGTTACCTCTGGGTACTTC; CDR3: CASSLLAGVTSGYF
length: 14; V: TRBV19; size: .; J: TRBJ1-5; D: .; DNA: TGTGCCAGTTCCGGCAGGGGTAGCAATCAGCCCCAGCATTTT; CDR3: CASSGRGSNQPQHF
length: 15; V: TRBV4-3; size: .; J: TRBJ2-7; D: .; DNA: TGCGCCAGCAGCCAAGGTCGGGTAGGGGCCTACGAGCAGTACTTC; CDR3: CASSQGRVGAYEQYF
length: 13; V: TRBV27; size: .; J: TRBJ2-7; D: .; DNA: TGTGCCAGCAACGACAGGGTAGCGGGCGAGCAGTACTTC; CDR3: CASNDRVAGEQYF
length: 13; V: TRBV6-6; size: .; J: TRBJ2-7; D: .; DNA: TGTGCCAGCAGGGAGGCCAGCTCCTACGAGCAGTACTTC; CDR3: CASREASSYEQYF
length: 19; V: TRBV7-7; size: .; J: TRBJ2-2; D: TRBD2; DNA: TGTGCCAGCAGCCCCCGTGGAGAGCTAGCGGGATATGACACCGGGGAGCTGTTTTTT; CDR3: CASSPRGELAGYDTGELFF
length: 14; V: TRBV6-5; size: .; J: TRBJ2-7; D: .; DNA: TGTGCCAGCAGTTACTCGGGACGTAACTACGAGCAGTACTTC; CDR3: CASSYSGRNYEQYF
length: 15; V: TRBV25-1; size: .; J: TRBJ2-7; D: .; DNA: TGTGCCAGCAGTGAACCGGCAGGGGACTCCTACGAGCAGTACTTC; CDR3: CASSEPAGDSYEQYF
length: 17; V: TRBV19; size: once; J: TRBJ2-2; D: .; DNA: TGTGCCAGTAGTGCGGAAGCCCTATCCCCTAACACCGGGGAGCTGTTTTTT; CDR3: CASSAEALSPNTGELFF
length: 15; V: TRBV6-2/TRBV6-3; size: .; J: TRBJ2-7; D: .; DNA: TGTGCCAGCAGGGAAGGGAGCAGGTTAACCTACGAGCAGTACTTC; CDR3: CASREGSRLTYEQYF
length: 11; V: TRBV20-1; size: .; J: TRBJ2-1; D: .; DNA: TGCAGTGCTACCCGTTACAATGAGCAGTTCTTC; CDR3: CSATRYNEQFF
length: 16; V: TRBV18; size: once; J: TRBJ2-7; D: .; DNA: TGTGCCAGCTCACTGGGCGAGTCCACAGTGGCCTACGAGCAGTACTTC; CDR3: CASSLGESTVAYEQYF
length: 13; V: TRBV6-2/TRBV6-3; size: .; J: TRBJ1-1; D: .; DNA: TGTGCCAGCAGTTACGGGGCACGGGGTGAAGCTTTCTTT; CDR3: CASSYGARGEAFF
length: 18; V: TRBV5-1; size: .; J: TRBJ2-5; D: TRBD2; DNA: TGCGCCAGCAGACACGGGACTAGCGGGAGTGCCCGACAAGAGACCCAGTACTTC; CDR3: CASRHGTSGSARQETQYF
length: 15; V: TRBV28; size: .; J: TRBJ2-1; D: TRBD2; DNA: TGTGCCAGCAGTTTAGGCGGGAGAGGAAACAATGAGCAGTTCTTC; CDR3: CASSLGGRGNNEQFF
length: 19; V: TRBV30; size: once; J: TRBJ1-2; D: TRBD1; DNA: TGTGCCTGGAGTACGATACTTTCCACCGAGGACAGGGAACGGAATGGCTACACCTTC; CDR3: CAWSTILSTEDRERNGYTF
length: 12; V: TRBV29-1; size: .; J: TRBJ1-1; D: .; DNA: TGCAGCGTTACAGGGATGAGAACTGAAGCTTTCTTT; CDR3: CSVTGMRTEAFF
length: 19; V: TRBV6-1; size: .; J: TRBJ2-1; D: TRBD2; DNA: TGTGCCAGCAGCCTAGCCGGGACTAGCGGGTACACTACGAGAAATGAGCAGTTCTTC; CDR3: CASSLAGTSGYTTRNEQFF
length: 13; V: TRBV7-8; size: .; J: TRBJ2-2; D: .; DNA: TGTGCCAGCAGACCCCGGCACACCGGGGAGCTGTTTTTT; CDR3: CASRPRHTGELFF
length: 12; V: TRBV6-5; size: .; J: TRBJ2-1; D: .; DNA: TGTGCCAGTAGGGCGGGATACAATGAGCAGTTCTTC; CDR3: CASRAGYNEQFF
length: 15; V: TRBV7-8; size: .; J: TRBJ1-4; D: .; DNA: TGTGCCAGCAGCTTAATGGGAGGGGTTTCTGAAAAACTGTTTTTT; CDR3: CASSLMGGVSEKLFF
length: 15; V: TRBV6-2/TRBV6-3; size: .; J: TRBJ2-7; D: .; DNA: TGTGCCAGCACCAAATTGTCTTGGTGGACCTACGAGCAGTACTTC; CDR3: CASTKLSWWTYEQYF
length: 13; V: TRBV27; size: .; J: TRBJ1-5; D: .; DNA: TGTGCCAGCAGTTTAAACGGTTTTCAGCCCCAGCATTTT; CDR3: CASSLNGFQPQHF
length: 14; V: TRBV7-3; size: once; J: TRBJ2-7; D: TRBD1; DNA: TGTGCCAGCGCCGGGACAGGGGACTCCTACGAGCAGTACTTC; CDR3: CASAGTGDSYEQYF
length: 15; V: TRBV30; size: .; J: TRBJ2-1; D: TRBD2; DNA: TGTGCCTGGACCCCGAGCCTAGCGGGAGTTCGGGAGCAGTTCTTC; CDR3: CAWTPSLAGVREQFF
length: 14; V: TRBV15; size: .; J: TRBJ2-7; D: .; DNA: TGTGCCACCAGCATTGAGGGAGCTTCCTACGAGCAGTACTTC; CDR3: CATSIEGASYEQYF
length: 17; V: TRBV7-9; size: .; J: TRBJ2-6; D: .; DNA: TGTGCCAGCAGCTACACCCCGACTAGCTCTGGGGCCAACGTCCTGACTTTC; CDR3: CASSYTPTSSGANVLTF
length: 14; V: TRBV7-9; size: .; J: TRBJ1-5; D: TRBD1; DNA: TGTGCCAGCAGCCTGGGACAGGTCAATCAGCCCCAGCATTTT; CDR3: CASSLGQVNQPQHF
length: 17; V: TRBV12-3/TRBV12-4; size: .; J: TRBJ1-1; D: .; DNA: TGTGCCAGCAGTCCCCCGGGGGTGGGGCGGAAGGACACTGAAGCTTTCTTT; CDR3: CASSPPGVGRKDTEAFF
length: 12; V: TRBV5-6; size: once; J: TRBJ2-7; D: .; DNA: TGTGCCAGCAACCGAGGTGCCTACGAGCAGTACTTC; CDR3: CASNRGAYEQYF